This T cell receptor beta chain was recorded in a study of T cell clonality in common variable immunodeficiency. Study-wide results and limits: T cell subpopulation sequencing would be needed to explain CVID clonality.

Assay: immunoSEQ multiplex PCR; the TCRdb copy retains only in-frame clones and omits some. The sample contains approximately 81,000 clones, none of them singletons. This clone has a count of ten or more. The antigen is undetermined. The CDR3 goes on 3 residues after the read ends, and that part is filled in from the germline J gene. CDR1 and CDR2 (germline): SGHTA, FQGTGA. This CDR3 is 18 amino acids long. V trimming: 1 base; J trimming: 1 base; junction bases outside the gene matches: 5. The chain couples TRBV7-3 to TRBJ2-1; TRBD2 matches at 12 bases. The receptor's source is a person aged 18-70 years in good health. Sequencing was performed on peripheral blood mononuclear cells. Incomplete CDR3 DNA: TGTGCCAGCAGCTTAAGCTCTAGCGGGAGGGGATCCTACAATGAG. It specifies CASSLSSSGRGSYNE. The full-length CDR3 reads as CASSLSSSGRGSYNEQFF.